This T cell receptor (beta chain) was retrieved from a study of glioma-infiltrating T cells after dendritic cell vaccination. Study-wide background: Three intradermal dendritic cell vaccine injections were given every two weeks. Whole-study results and caveats: Higher pretreatment TIL content predicted longer progression-free time and survival.

As to this clone: What it binds is unknown.

Trimming took 0 bases from V and 3 from J, leaving 11 bases between them. In germline, CDR1 is MNHNS, CDR2 SASEGT. This CDR3 has 15 amino acids. Input was approximately 1.8 ug genomic DNA, or all available if less. Amplification used 60 V beta primers and 13 J beta primers. Some clones are missing from TCRdb's copy, which holds only in-frame ones; the method was immunoSEQ multiplex PCR. The profile shows around 100,000 clones, 81% of them singletons. V usage is TRBV6-1 and J usage is TRBJ1-2; perhaps TRBD1 as D (5 bases). Source: blood, taken before dendritic cell vaccination. The receptor was derived from a human donor with glioblastoma. In DNA, the CDR3 is TGTGCCAGCAGTGAAGCGCAGGGAAGCCACTATGGCTACACCTTC. Amino acids: CASSEAQGSHYGYTF.